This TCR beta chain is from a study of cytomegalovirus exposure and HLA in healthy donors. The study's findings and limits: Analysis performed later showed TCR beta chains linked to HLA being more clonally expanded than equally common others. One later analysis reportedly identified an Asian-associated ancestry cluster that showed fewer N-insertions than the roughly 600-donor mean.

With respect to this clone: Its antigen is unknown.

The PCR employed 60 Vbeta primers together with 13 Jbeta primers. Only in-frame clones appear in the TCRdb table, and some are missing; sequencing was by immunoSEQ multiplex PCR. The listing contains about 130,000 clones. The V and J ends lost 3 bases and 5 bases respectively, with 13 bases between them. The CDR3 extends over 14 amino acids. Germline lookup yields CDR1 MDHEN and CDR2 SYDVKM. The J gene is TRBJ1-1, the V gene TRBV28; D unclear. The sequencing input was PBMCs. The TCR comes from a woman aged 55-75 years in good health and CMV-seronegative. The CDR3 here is CASSFSLGRTEAFF. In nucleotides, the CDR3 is TGTGCCAGCAGTTTTTCTCTCGGGAGGACTGAAGCTTTCTTT.